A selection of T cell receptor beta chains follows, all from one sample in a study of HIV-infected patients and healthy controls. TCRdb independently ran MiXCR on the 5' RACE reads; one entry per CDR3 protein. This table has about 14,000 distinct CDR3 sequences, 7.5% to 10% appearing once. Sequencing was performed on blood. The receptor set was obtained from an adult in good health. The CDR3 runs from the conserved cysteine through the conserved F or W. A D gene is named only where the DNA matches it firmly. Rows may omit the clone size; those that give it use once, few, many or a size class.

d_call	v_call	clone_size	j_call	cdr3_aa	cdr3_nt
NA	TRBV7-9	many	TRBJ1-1	CASSAEKLTEAFF	TGTGCCAGCAGCGCAGAGAAGCTAACTGAAGCTTTCTTT
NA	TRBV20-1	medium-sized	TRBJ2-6	CSARDLGANVLTF	TGCAGTGCTAGGGACCTAGGGGCCAACGTCCTGACTTTC
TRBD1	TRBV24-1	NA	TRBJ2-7	CATSEAGGDEQYF	TGTGCCACCAGTGAGGCAGGGGGAGACGAGCAGTACTTC
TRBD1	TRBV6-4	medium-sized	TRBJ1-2	CASSDSNRGLPYGYTF	TGTGCCAGCAGTGACTCGAACAGGGGTCTCCCCTATGGCTACACCTTC
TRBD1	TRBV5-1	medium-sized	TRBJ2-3	CASSQRGQGAADTQYF	TGCGCCAGCAGCCAAAGAGGACAGGGGGCGGCAGATACGCAGTATTTT
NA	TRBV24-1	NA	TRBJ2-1	CATSDRTVRYGSYNEQFF	TGTGCCACCAGTGATCGGACTGTTCGTTACGGTTCCTACAATGAGCAGTTCTTC
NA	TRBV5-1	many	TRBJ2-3	CASSLSAATDTQYF	TGCGCCAGCAGCTTGTCGGCGGCCACAGATACGCAGTATTTT
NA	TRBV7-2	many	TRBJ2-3	CASSPNGLDTQYF	TGTGCCAGCAGCCCAAACGGACTAGATACGCAGTATTTT
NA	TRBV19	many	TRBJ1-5	CASSTTGRRQPQHF	TGTGCCAGTAGTACCACAGGGCGGCGGCAGCCCCAGCATTTT
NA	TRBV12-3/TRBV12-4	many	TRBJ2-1	CASSLPRGRDEQFF	TGTGCCAGCAGTTTACCTAGGGGGAGGGATGAGCAGTTCTTC
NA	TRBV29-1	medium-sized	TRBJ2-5	CSAFRELQETQYF	TGCAGCGCGTTCCGGGAGCTCCAAGAGACCCAGTACTTC
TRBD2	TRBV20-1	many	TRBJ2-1	CSASGLAPNGEQFF	TGCAGTGCTAGCGGACTAGCGCCTAACGGAGAGCAGTTCTTC
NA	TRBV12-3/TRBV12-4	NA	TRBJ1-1	CASRVWRGTEAFF	TGTGCCAGCAGAGTCTGGAGGGGCACTGAAGCTTTCTTT
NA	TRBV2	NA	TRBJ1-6	CASSDPAPLHF	TGTGCCAGCAGTGACCCGGCGCCCCTCCACTTT
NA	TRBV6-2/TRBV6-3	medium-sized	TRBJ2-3	CASRTYYPSTDTQYF	TGTGCCAGCAGGACCTACTACCCGTCCACAGATACGCAGTATTTT
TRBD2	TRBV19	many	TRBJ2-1	CASSMVASGSNEQFF	TGTGCCAGTAGTATGGTGGCTAGCGGGAGCAATGAGCAGTTCTTC
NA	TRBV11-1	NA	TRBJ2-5	CASSPGRRWETQYF	TGTGCCAGCAGCCCCGGTCGAAGGTGGGAGACCCAGTACTTC
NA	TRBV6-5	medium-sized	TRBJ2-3	CASSPDYPDTQYF	TGTGCCAGCAGTCCGGACTACCCAGATACGCAGTATTTT
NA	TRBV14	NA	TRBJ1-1	CASSQFGGNTEAFF	TGTGCCAGCAGCCAATTTGGGGGGAACACTGAAGCTTTCTTT
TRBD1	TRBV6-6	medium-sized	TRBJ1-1	CASTLGDRSTEAFF	TGTGCCAGCACCCTTGGGGACAGAAGCACTGAAGCTTTCTTT
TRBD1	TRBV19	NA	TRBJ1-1	CASSTSGGGLVNTEAFF	TGTGCCAGTAGCACCTCAGGGGGCGGGTTGGTGAACACTGAAGCTTTCTTT
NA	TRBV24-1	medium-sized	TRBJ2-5	CATSDFGAQETQYF	TGTGCCACCAGTGATTTTGGGGCCCAAGAGACCCAGTACTTC
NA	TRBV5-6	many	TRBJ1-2	CASSPEGLRVLVYGYTF	TGTGCCAGCAGCCCGGAGGGACTGAGAGTTTTGGTTTATGGCTACACCTTC
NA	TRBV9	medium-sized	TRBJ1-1	CASSATRNTEAFF	TGTGCCAGCAGCGCTACAAGGAACACTGAAGCTTTCTTT